This TCR beta chain was recovered during a study of identical twins. TCRdb re-called the 5' RACE reads through MiXCR, storing one row per CDR3 protein. The table shows about 530,000 distinct CDR3 sequences, with approximately 14% occurring only once. Trimming took 0 bases from V and 2 from J, leaving 8 bases between them. The CDR3 length is 16 residues. Germline loops: CDR1 MNHEY, CDR2 SVGAGI. The sample also formed part of further work on yellow fever vaccine responses in identical twins.

This rearrangement joins TRBV6-5 to TRBJ2-6; D unclear. The TCR was taken from a young woman in good health. The sequenced material came from CD4+ T cells sorted from blood. The CDR3, as DNA: TGTGCCAGCAGTTACTCTAATATGGCTGGGGCCAACGTCCTGACTTTC. It is translated as CASSYSNMAGANVLTF.